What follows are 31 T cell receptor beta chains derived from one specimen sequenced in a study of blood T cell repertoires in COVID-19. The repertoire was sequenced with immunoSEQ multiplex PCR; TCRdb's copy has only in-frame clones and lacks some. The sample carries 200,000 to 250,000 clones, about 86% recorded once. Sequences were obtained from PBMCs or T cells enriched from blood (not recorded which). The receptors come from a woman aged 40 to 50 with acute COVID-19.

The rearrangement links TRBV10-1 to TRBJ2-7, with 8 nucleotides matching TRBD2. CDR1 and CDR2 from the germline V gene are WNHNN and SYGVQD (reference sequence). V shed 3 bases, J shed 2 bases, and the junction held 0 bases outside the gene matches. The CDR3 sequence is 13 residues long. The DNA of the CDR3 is TGCGCCAGCAGTGAACTAGCGGCCTACGAGCAGTACTTC. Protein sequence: CASSELAAYEQYF.

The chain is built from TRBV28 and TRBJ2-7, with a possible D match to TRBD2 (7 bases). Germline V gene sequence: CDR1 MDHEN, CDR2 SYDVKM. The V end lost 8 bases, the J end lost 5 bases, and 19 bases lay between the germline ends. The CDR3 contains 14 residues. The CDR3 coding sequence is TGTGCCAGCGCCTTAGGGGGGGTTAGGGACGAGCAGTACTTC. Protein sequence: CASALGGVRDEQYF.

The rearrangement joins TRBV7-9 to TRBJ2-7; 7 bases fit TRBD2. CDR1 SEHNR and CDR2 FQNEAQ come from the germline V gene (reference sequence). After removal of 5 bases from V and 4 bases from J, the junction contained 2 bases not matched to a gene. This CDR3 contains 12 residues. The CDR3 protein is CASSRGEYEQYF. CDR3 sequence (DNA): TGTGCCAGCAGCCGGGGGGAATACGAGCAGTACTTC.

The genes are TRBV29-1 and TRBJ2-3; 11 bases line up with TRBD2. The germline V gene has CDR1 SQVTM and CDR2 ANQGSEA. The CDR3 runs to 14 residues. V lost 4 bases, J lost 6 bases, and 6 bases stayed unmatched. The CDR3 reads CSVGLLAGADTQYF. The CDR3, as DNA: TGCAGCGTTGGATTACTAGCGGGAGCGGATACGCAGTATTTT.

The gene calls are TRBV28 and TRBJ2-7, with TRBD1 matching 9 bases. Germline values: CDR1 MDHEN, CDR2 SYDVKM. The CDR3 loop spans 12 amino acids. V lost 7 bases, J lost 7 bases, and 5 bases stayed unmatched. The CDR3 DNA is TGTGCCAGCACCCGACAGGGGGGTGAGCAGTACTTC. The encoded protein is CASTRQGGEQYF.

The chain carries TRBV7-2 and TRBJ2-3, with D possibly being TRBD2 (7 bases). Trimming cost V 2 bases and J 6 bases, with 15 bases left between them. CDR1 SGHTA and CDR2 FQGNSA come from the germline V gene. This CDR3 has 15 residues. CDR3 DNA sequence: TGTGCCAGCAGCTTACCCCGCGGGGGCCCGGATACGCAGTATTTT. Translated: CASSLPRGGPDTQYF.

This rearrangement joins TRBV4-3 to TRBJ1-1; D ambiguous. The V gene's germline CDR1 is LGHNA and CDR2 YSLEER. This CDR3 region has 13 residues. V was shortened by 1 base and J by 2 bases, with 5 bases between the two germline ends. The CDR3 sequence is CASSQVLNTEAFF. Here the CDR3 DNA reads TGCGCCAGCAGCCAAGTCCTCAACACTGAAGCTTTCTTT.

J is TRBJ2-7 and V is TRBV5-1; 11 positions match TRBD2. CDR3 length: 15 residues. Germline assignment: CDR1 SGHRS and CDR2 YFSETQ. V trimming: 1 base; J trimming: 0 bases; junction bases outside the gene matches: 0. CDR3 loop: CASSLTSGSSYEQYF. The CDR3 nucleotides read TGCGCCAGCAGCTTGACTAGCGGGAGCTCCTACGAGCAGTACTTC.

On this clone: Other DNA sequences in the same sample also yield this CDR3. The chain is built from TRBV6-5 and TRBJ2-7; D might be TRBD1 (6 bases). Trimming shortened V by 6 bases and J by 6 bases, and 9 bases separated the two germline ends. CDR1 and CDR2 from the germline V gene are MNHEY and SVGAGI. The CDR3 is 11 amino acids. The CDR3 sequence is CASSQGGEQYF. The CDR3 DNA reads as TGTGCCAGCAGCCAAGGGGGCGAGCAGTACTTC.

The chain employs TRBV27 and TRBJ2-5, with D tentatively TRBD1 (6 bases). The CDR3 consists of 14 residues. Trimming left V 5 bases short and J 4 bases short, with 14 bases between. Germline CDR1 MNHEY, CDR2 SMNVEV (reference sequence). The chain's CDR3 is CASSQGFSTETQYF. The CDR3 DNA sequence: TGTGCCAGCAGTCAGGGGTTCTCCACAGAGACCCAGTACTTC.

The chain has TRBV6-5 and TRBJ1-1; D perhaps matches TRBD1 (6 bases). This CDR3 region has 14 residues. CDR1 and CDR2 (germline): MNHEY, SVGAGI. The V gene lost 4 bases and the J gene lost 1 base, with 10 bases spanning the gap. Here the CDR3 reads CASSSRDKNTEAFF. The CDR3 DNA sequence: TGTGCCAGCAGTTCCCGGGACAAGAACACTGAAGCTTTCTTT.

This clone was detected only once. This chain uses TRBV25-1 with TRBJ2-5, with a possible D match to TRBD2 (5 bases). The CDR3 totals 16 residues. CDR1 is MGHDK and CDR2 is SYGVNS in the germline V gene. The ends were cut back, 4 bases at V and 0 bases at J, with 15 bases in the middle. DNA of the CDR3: TGTGCCAGCAGTGCTTCGACGGAGGAGTACCAAGAGACCCAGTACTTC. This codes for CASSASTEEYQETQYF.

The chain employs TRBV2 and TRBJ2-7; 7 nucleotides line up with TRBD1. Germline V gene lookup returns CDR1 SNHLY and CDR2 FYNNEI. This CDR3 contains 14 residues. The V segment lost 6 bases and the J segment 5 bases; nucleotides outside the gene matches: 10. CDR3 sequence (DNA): TGTGCCAGCAGACGACAGGGTATAGAAAACGAGCAGTACTTC. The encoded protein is CASRRQGIENEQYF.

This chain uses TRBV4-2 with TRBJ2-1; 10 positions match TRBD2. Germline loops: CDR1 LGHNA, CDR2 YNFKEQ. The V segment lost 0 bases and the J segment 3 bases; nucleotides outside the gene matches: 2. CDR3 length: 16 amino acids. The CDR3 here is CASSQEASGSYNEQFF. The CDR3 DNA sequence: TGTGCCAGCAGCCAAGAGGCTAGCGGGAGCTACAATGAGCAGTTCTTC.

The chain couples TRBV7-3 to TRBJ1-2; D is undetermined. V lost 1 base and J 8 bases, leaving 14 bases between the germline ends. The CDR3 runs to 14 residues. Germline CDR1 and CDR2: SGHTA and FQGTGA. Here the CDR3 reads CASSLNSLGDGYTF. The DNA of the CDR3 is TGTGCCAGCAGCTTAAATTCCCTGGGAGACGGCTACACCTTC.

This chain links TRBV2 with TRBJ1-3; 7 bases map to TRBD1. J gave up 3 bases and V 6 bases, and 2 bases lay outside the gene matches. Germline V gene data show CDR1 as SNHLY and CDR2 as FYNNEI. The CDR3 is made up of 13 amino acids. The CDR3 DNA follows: TGTGCCAGCAGGGGGGACAGTGGAAACACCATATATTTT. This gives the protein CASRGDSGNTIYF. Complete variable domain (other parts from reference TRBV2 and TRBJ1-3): EPEVTQTPSHQVTQMGQEVILRCVPISNHLYFYWYRQILGQKVEFLVSFYNNEISEKSEIFDDQFSVERPDGSNFTLKIRSTKLEDSAMYFCASRGDSGNTIYFGEGSWLTVV.

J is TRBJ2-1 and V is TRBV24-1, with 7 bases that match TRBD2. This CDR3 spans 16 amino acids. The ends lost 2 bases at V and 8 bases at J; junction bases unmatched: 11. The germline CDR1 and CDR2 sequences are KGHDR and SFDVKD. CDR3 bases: TGTGCCACCAGTGATTCCGGGACTCTAGGGAGGGATGAGCAGTTCTTC. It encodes CATSDSGTLGRDEQFF.

The CDR3 region has the DNA TGTGCCAGCAGAAGCCCGGGACAGGGGCATTCACCCCTCCACTTT. Its protein is CASRSPGQGHSPLHF. This chain joins TRBV27 and TRBJ1-6; 10 bases are a match to TRBD1. V was clipped by 6 bases and J by 8 bases; unmatched bases: 7. Germline assignment: CDR1 MNHEY and CDR2 SMNVEV (reference sequence). This CDR3 is 15 amino acids long.

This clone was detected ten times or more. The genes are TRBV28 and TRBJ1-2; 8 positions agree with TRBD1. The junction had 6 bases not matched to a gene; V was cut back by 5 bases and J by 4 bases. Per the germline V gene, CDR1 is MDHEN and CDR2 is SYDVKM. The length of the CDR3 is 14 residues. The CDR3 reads CASSADRAFYGYTF. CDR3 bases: TGTGCCAGCAGTGCGGACAGGGCGTTCTATGGCTACACCTTC.

The CDR3 region has the DNA TGTGCCAGCAGCTTGCAGGGCACTGAAGCTTTCTTT. This gives the protein CASSLQGTEAFF. The rearrangement links TRBV5-6 to TRBJ1-1; the D gene is possibly TRBD1 (5 bases). The CDR3 loop spans 12 amino acids. Germline-derived CDR1 and CDR2 are SGHDT and YYEEEE. V was clipped by 1 base and J by 4 bases, with 5 bases between them.

CDR3 in amino acids: CASSYSSRGRDQPQHF. The CDR3 DNA reads TGTGCCAGCAGTTACTCGAGCAGGGGTAGGGATCAGCCCCAGCATTTT. V gene TRBV6-2 or TRBV6-3 combines with J gene TRBJ1-5, with D possibly being TRBD1 (6 bases). The CDR3 has 16 residues. Germline CDR1 is MNHEY and CDR2 is SVGEGT. The V end lost 0 bases, the J end lost 5 bases, and 14 bases lay between the germline ends.

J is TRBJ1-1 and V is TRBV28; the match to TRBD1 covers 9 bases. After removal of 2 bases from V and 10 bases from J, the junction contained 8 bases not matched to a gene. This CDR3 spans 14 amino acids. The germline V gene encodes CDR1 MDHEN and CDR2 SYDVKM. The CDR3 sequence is CASSLRETGGRAFF. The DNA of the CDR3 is TGTGCCAGCAGTTTACGGGAGACAGGGGGGAGAGCTTTCTTT.

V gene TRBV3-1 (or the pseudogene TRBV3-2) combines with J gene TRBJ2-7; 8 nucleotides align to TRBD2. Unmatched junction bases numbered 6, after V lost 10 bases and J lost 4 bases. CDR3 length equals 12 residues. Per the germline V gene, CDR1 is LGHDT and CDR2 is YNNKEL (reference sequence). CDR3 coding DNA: TGTGCCACCCAGCGGGAGAGGTACGAGCAGTACTTC. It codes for CATQRERYEQYF.

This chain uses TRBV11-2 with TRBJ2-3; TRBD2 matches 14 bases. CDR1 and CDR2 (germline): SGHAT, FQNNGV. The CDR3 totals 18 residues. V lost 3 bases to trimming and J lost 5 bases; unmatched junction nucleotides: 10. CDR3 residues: CASSFNPLTSGREDTQYF. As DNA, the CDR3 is TGTGCCAGCAGCTTTAACCCCTTGACTAGCGGGAGGGAAGATACGCAGTATTTT.

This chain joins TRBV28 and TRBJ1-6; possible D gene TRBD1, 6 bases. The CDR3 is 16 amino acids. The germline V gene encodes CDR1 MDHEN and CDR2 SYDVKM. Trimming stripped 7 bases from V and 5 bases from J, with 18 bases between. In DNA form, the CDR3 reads TGTGCCAGCACCCATACGGGAGGGGGTAATAATTCACCCCTCCACTTT. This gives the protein CASTHTGGGNNSPLHF. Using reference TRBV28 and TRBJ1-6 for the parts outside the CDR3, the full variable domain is DVKVTQSSRYLVKRTGEKVFLECVQDMDHENMFWYRQDPGLGLRLIYFSYDVKMKEKGDIPEGYSVSREKKERFSLILESASTNQTSMYLCASTHTGGGNNSPLHFGNGTRLTVT.

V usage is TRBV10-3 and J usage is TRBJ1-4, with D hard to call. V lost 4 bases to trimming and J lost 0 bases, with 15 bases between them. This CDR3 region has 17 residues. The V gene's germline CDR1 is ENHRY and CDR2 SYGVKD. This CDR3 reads CAISGGILEATNEKLFF. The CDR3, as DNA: TGTGCCATCAGTGGAGGGATTTTGGAGGCAACTAATGAAAAACTGTTTTTT.

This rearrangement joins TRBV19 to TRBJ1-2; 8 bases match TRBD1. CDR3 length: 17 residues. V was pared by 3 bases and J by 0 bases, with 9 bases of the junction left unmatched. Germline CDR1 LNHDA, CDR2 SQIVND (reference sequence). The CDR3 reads CASSIIAGGQANYGYTF. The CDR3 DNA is TGTGCCAGTAGTATTATAGCAGGGGGCCAAGCTAACTATGGCTACACCTTC.

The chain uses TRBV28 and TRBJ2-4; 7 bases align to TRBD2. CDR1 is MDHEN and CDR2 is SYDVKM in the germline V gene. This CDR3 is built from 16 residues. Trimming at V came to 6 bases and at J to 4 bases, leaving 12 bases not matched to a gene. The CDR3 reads CASSLSGGGVKNIQYF. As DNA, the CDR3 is TGTGCCAGCAGCCTCTCTGGGGGGGGAGTGAAAAACATTCAGTACTTC.

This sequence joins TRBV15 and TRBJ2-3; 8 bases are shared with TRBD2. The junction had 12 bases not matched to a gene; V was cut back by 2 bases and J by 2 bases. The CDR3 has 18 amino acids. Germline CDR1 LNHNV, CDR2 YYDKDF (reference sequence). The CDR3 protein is CATSRPQLAGTLTDTQYF. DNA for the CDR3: TGTGCCACCAGCAGACCCCAGTTAGCGGGAACCCTCACAGATACGCAGTATTTT.

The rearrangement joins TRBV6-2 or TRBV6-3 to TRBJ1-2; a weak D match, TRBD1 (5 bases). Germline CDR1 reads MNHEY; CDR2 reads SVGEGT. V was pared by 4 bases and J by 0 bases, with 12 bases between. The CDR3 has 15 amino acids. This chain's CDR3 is CASSSPGGANYGYTF. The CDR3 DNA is TGTGCCAGCAGTTCGCCGGGGGGAGCTAACTATGGCTACACCTTC.

CDR3 sequence: CASSFRAGQGIQYF. CDR3 bases: TGTGCCAGCAGCTTTCGGGCAGGGCAGGGGATTCAGTACTTC. The chain joins TRBV11-1 to TRBJ2-4; perhaps TRBD1 as D (6 bases). Germline lookup yields CDR1 SGHAT and CDR2 FQDESV (reference sequence). The CDR3 consists of 14 residues. V lost 3 bases to trimming and J lost 10 bases, with 16 bases between them.